This TCR beta chain was profiled in a study of blood T cell repertoires in COVID-19. Study overall: Sources were T cells, B-cell-depleted T cells, or PBMCs; the material itself was cDNA or gDNA.

The protocol was immunoSEQ multiplex PCR, while the TCRdb copy is restricted to in-frame clones and leaves out a portion. The data hold approximately 140,000 clones, with 84% observed a single time. The CDR3 sequence is 15 residues long. Trimming shortened V by 5 bases and J by 5 bases, and 18 bases separated the two germline ends. Looked up from germline, CDR1 is MNHEY and CDR2 is SVGAGI. The sample consisted of peripheral blood. The TCR comes from a human donor in a cohort sampled during active COVID-19. The V gene is TRBV6-5, the J gene TRBJ1-2; D is possibly TRBD1 (5 bases). The CDR3 sequence: CASSRAPWGVYGYTF. DNA for the CDR3: TGTGCCAGCAGTCGCGCCCCCTGGGGCGTTTATGGCTACACCTTC.